The clone carrying this T cell receptor beta chain was counted at least ten times. The source of the sample is a study of CD8+CD57+ T cells in acquired aplastic anemia. The template used for profiling TCR beta VDJ and CDR3 was genomic DNA. MiXCR, applied by TCRdb to the reads, yields one record per CDR3 protein. The table includes approximately 200,000 distinct CDR3 sequences, over 60% detected once. Germline CDR1 and CDR2: SEHNR and FQNEAQ (reference sequence). J gave up 0 bases and V 3 bases, and 8 bases lay outside the gene matches. The CDR3 consists of 16 residues. V and J are TRBV7-9 and TRBJ2-7; 7 bases are shared with TRBD1. This clonotype originated in a human donor with severe aplastic anemia or a healthy control (not recorded which). The material sequenced was sorted CD4+, CD8+, or CD8+CD57+ T cells (not recorded which) from PBMCs. The CDR3, as DNA: TGTGCCAGCAGCTTCCCCGACAGGGCGAGCTCCTACGAGCAGTACTTC. This gives the protein CASSFPDRASSYEQYF.